The 4 T cell receptor beta chains in this list originate from one sample, sequenced in a study of blood T cell repertoires in COVID-19. Using immunoSEQ multiplex PCR, the repertoire was profiled, and TCRdb retains in-frame clones only, with some absent. The sample lists about 160,000 clones; approximately 90% were seen once. Sequencing used peripheral blood. All receptors come from a woman aged 60-75 years who had recovered from COVID-19.

The gene calls are TRBV5-1 and TRBJ2-5; 9 nucleotides match TRBD2. This CDR3 has 17 residues. Germline V CDR1 and CDR2: SGHRS, YFSETQ. Trimming took 4 bases from V and 5 from J; bases not matched to a gene: 15. The CDR3 reads CASSPGMGGGAPETQYF. CDR3 coding DNA: TGCGCCAGCAGCCCGGGCATGGGCGGGGGGGCCCCCGAGACCCAGTACTTC.

V gene TRBV18 combines with J gene TRBJ2-1; 7 nucleotides line up with TRBD1. V gave up 6 bases and J gave up 1 base; unmatched junction bases: 3. The CDR3 has 14 residues. Germline V CDR1 and CDR2: KGHSH, LQKENI. The CDR3 loop reads CASSPGQSYNEQFF. The CDR3 nucleotides read TGTGCCAGCTCGCCGGGACAGTCCTACAATGAGCAGTTCTTC.

V gene TRBV13 combines with J gene TRBJ2-7; 7 bases match TRBD2. The CDR3 loop spans 16 amino acids. Germline CDR1 and CDR2: PRHDT and FYEKMQ (reference sequence). V shed 5 bases and J 2 bases; nucleotides not matched to a gene: 12. The CDR3 region is CASSPGGGGGTYEQYF. CDR3 in DNA: TGTGCCAGCAGCCCTGGAGGCGGCGGGGGAACCTACGAGCAGTACTTC.

The V and J genes are TRBV15 and TRBJ2-2; 8 bases agree with TRBD2. Per the germline V gene, CDR1 is LNHNV and CDR2 is YYDKDF (reference sequence). J gave up 3 bases and V 3 bases, and 6 bases lay outside the gene matches. The CDR3 runs 16 residues. Written as DNA, the CDR3 is TGTGCCACCAGCAGGAGAGCGGGGGTGGACACCGGGGAGCTGTTTTTT. Encoded protein: CATSRRAGVDTGELFF.